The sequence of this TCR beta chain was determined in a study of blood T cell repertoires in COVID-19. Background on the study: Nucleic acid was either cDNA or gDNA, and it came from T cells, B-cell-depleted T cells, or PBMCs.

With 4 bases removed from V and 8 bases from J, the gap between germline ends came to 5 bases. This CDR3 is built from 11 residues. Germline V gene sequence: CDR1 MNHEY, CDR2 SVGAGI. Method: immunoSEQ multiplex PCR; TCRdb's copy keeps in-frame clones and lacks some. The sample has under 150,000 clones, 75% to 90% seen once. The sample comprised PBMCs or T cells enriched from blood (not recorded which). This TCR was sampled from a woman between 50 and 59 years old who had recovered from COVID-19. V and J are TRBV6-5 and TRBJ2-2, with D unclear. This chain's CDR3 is CASSFSGELFF. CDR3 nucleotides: TGTGCCAGCAGTTTTTCTGGGGAGCTGTTTTTT.